This TCR beta chain emerged from a study of sequential checkpoint blockade in melanoma (dated by TCRdb to the late 2010s). Regarding the study in general: Using 1:1 randomization, the trial assigned patients either to first-line nivolumab followed by ipilimumab (arm A) or to ipilimumab followed by nivolumab (arm B). Maintenance nivolumab came after each of the two trial sequences. Results the study describes overall, beyond this receptor: Larger, independent patient cohorts are needed to validate the response-prediction model that combines TCR metrics and mutation burden.

The sample's treatment or condition label, in plain terms: randomized to nivolumab then ipilimumab (arm A) or the reverse (arm B). None of the trial patients had been given prior DNA-damaging chemotherapy. Live CD3+CD8+ cells negative for CD19 and CD56 were sorted from thawed PBMCs on a FACS Aria II flow cytometer. Samples were obtained from patients with melanoma enrolled in CheckMate 064, a randomized, open-label phase II trial of sequential checkpoint blockade. Peripheral blood mononuclear cells were collected by leukapheresis, purified using Ficoll-Paque, and frozen in human serum containing around 10% DMSO. Immediately after sorting, the purity of sorted blood CD3+CD8+ cells was verified to be >98%, after which DNA was extracted. This clone has only a few counts. The specificity of this receptor is unknown. Base qualities are not provided; no much larger clone lies one nucleotide away. Between the V and J ends, shortened by 0 bases and 4 bases respectively, the junction contains 9 bases. Reading the germline V gene gives CDR1 MGHRA and CDR2 YSYEKL. The CDR3 holds 14 amino acids from the cysteine to the phenylalanine. Left in the record is the CDR3 DNA by itself, 42 bases read in frame from the first base.

The immunoSEQ Assay was used to immunosequence TCRbeta CDR3 regions from genomic DNA. Genomic DNA was amplified by bias-controlled multiplex PCR before high-throughput sequencing. The authors' analysis ran thus. To quantify the absolute abundance of each unique TCRbeta CDR3 region, the sequences were collapsed and filtered. Clonality, defined as 1 minus Pielou's evenness, was calculated using only productive rearrangements. A previously published method was used to identify clones with significantly greater frequencies in on-treatment samples than in baseline samples. In its TCRdb copy, this immuneACCESS table keeps in-frame sequences only and misses some clones. Where compared with another copy, unresolved V genes explain less than half of these, and the others have no known cause. For V, J and clone size, that table is used; D and trimming come from the DNA. Here the sample has about 32,000 clones; about four fifths occur a single time. Together, the top ten hold about 20% of the sample.

The clonotype was recovered from a human donor with melanoma. The chain joins TRBV4-1 to TRBJ1-2; TRBD1 is a possible D gene, resting on 5 matching bases. This sample comprised CD8+ T cells sorted from blood (inferred from file names), obtained from a patient given nivolumab and ipilimumab in sequence. The nucleotide sequence reads TGCGCCAGCAGCCAAGATCTAACAGGCTATGGCTACACCTTC. This codes for CASSQDLTGYGYTF.